Here is one T cell receptor (beta chain) with its context. No antigen is known for it. From the RT-PCR reads, TCRdb called clonotypes with MiXCR, one entry per CDR3 protein. The sample carries 430,000 or so distinct CDR3 sequences, 10% to 11% recorded once. Per the germline V gene, CDR1 is SGHNT and CDR2 is YYREEE (reference sequence). This CDR3 is 15 amino acids long. Trimming pared 2 bases from V and 6 bases from J, leaving 14 bases between. The data belong to a study of response to subunit inactivated influenza vaccine. Findings and caveats of the study: Every seasonal influenza vaccination brings in few new T cells, the authors suggested.

The clonotype comes from a man aged 50-60 years who received an inactivated influenza vaccine. This chain links TRBV5-4 with TRBJ2-2; D possibly corresponds to TRBD1 (7 bases). The source material was PBMCs from blood, sampled 45 days after vaccination. CDR3 nucleotide sequence: TGTGCCAGCAGCTTAGGTGGCAGGGGGGCCGGGGAGCTGTTTTTT. This translates into CASSLGGRGAGELFF. Using reference TRBV5-4 and TRBJ2-2 for the parts outside the CDR3, the full variable domain is ETGVTQSPTHLIKTRGQQVTLRCSSQSGHNTVSWYQQALGQGPQFIFQYYREEENGRGNFPPRFSGLQFPNYSSELNVNALELDDSALYLCASSLGGRGAGELFFGEGSRLTVL.